Listed below are T cell receptor beta chains from one sample, sequenced in a study of T-cell memory formation after mild COVID-19. TCRdb called the 5' RACE reads again in MiXCR, with one record for every CDR3 protein. The table has 120,000 or so distinct CDR3 sequences, roughly 15% seen once; the top ten hold about 14%. The sequenced sample was PBMCs or a T cell subset sorted from them (not recorded which). The origin of the receptors is an adult woman who had mild COVID-19 (a few samples of this study predate the infection). Cell type and time point are not known. Each CDR3 is given with its conserved first and last residue. Each record gives: clone size, J gene, D gene, V gene, CDR3 DNA, CDR3 protein. D genes are given only for firm matches. A clone size is listed for some rows: how often the clone was seen (once, few, many), or a class if it is expanded.

size: few; J: TRBJ1-1; D: TRBD1; V: TRBV5-1; DNA: TGCGCCAGCACTTTTGGACAGGGGGCATACACTGAAGCTTTCTTT; CDR3: CASTFGQGAYTEAFF
size: NA; J: TRBJ2-3; D: TRBD2; V: TRBV7-2; DNA: TGTGCCAGCAGCTTAGATCTAGCGGGCCTTAGCACAGATACGCAGTATTTT; CDR3: CASSLDLAGLSTDTQYF
size: NA; J: TRBJ2-1; D: NA; V: TRBV5-1; DNA: TGCGCCAGCAGCCCGAGGGCCCCGGGCAATGAGCAGTTCTTC; CDR3: CASSPRAPGNEQFF
size: NA; J: TRBJ2-7; D: NA; V: TRBV5-1; DNA: TGCGCCAGCAGCACACCCTCAGGCAGCTCCTACGAGCAGTACTTC; CDR3: CASSTPSGSSYEQYF
size: NA; J: TRBJ2-7; D: TRBD1; V: TRBV20-1; DNA: TGCAGTGCTCCGCCGGGACAGGCACTTGGGCAGTACTTC; CDR3: CSAPPGQALGQYF
size: NA; J: TRBJ2-1; D: TRBD1; V: TRBV4-1; DNA: TGCGCCAGCAGCCAGGATGACAGGGCCGCCTACAATGAGCAGTTCTTC; CDR3: CASSQDDRAAYNEQFF
size: NA; J: TRBJ1-2; D: NA; V: TRBV19; DNA: TGTGCCAGTCATTCCTCGCGGGGGGCGCTGATCCGGATGGACTATGGCTACACCTTC; CDR3: CASHSSRGALIRMDYGYTF
size: few; J: TRBJ2-1; D: NA; V: TRBV7-3; DNA: TGTGCCAGCAGCTTGCTGCCGCCACGGACTGGGAATGAGCAGTTCTTC; CDR3: CASSLLPPRTGNEQFF
size: NA; J: TRBJ1-1; D: TRBD1; V: TRBV19; DNA: TGTGCCAGTAGGAGGACAGGATTCATGAACACTGAAGCTTTCTTT; CDR3: CASRRTGFMNTEAFF
size: few; J: TRBJ1-2; D: TRBD1; V: TRBV12-3/TRBV12-4; DNA: TGTGCCAGCAGTTTAGTTCAGGGGGACTATGGCTACACCTTC; CDR3: CASSLVQGDYGYTF
size: few; J: TRBJ2-3; D: NA; V: TRBV18; DNA: TGTGCCAGCTCACCAATAGGACTGCTTCTTGATACGCAGTATTTT; CDR3: CASSPIGLLLDTQYF
size: NA; J: TRBJ2-7; D: NA; V: TRBV7-9; DNA: TGTGCCAGCAGCCCCCCCCTGCGATACGAGCAGTACTTC; CDR3: CASSPPLRYEQYF
size: few; J: TRBJ2-7; D: TRBD2; V: TRBV4-2; DNA: TGTGCCAGCAGCCAAGAGGTAGCTAGCGGGAGGCGACGAATTAGCTCCTACGAGCAGTACTTC; CDR3: CASSQEVASGRRRISSYEQYF
size: NA; J: TRBJ1-1; D: NA; V: TRBV6-5; DNA: TGTGCCAGCAGTTACTTCGCGGCAGGGACCACTGAAGCTTTCTTT; CDR3: CASSYFAAGTTEAFF
size: NA; J: TRBJ2-3; D: TRBD2; V: TRBV5-4; DNA: TGTGCCAGCAGCTTGCTTAGCGGGGGCCTTGACCCCACAGATACGCAGTATTTT; CDR3: CASSLLSGGLDPTDTQYF
size: NA; J: TRBJ2-7; D: TRBD2; V: TRBV4-2; DNA: TGTGCCAGCAGCCAAGATCCCCCTTATAGCGGGGAGTTCTCTCACCCCTACGAGCAGTACTTC; CDR3: CASSQDPPYSGEFSHPYEQYF
size: few; J: TRBJ1-2; D: TRBD1; V: TRBV24-1; DNA: TGTGCCACCAGTGACCCTGCCCGGGACAGGGACCATCTTCACTATGGCTACACCTTC; CDR3: CATSDPARDRDHLHYGYTF
size: few; J: TRBJ2-7; D: NA; V: TRBV29-1; DNA: TGCAGCGTTGAAGGGCTGTATGGATACGAGCAGTACTTC; CDR3: CSVEGLYGYEQYF
size: NA; J: TRBJ2-1; D: NA; V: TRBV29-1; DNA: TGCAGCGTTAAGATGGAAAATGAGCAGTTCTTC; CDR3: CSVKMENEQFF
size: NA; J: TRBJ2-3; D: TRBD2; V: TRBV5-6; DNA: TGTGCCAGCAGCCTCCGTTACCGCGGGGGGCGCCTGGATACGCAGTATTTT; CDR3: CASSLRYRGGRLDTQYF
size: NA; J: TRBJ2-7; D: NA; V: TRBV7-2; DNA: TGTGCCAGCAGCTTAGCGCCTAGCGCGACCTACGAGCAGTACTTC; CDR3: CASSLAPSATYEQYF
size: NA; J: TRBJ2-3; D: TRBD2; V: TRBV20-1; DNA: TGCAGTGCTAGTCTTTGGGAGGGGAGGGCAGATACGCAGTATTTT; CDR3: CSASLWEGRADTQYF
size: NA; J: TRBJ2-7; D: TRBD1; V: TRBV4-1; DNA: TGCGCCAGCAGCCAAGAGCACACAGGGGGCCTCACCCCCTACGAGCAGTACTTC; CDR3: CASSQEHTGGLTPYEQYF
size: few; J: TRBJ2-7; D: NA; V: TRBV9; DNA: TGTGCCAGCAGCGTAGGAGGGGACACCTACGAGCAGTACTTC; CDR3: CASSVGGDTYEQYF
size: NA; J: TRBJ2-1; D: NA; V: TRBV5-5; DNA: TGTGCCAGCAGCTTGTTGCAGGGGCAATACAATGAGCAGTTCTTC; CDR3: CASSLLQGQYNEQFF
size: NA; J: TRBJ1-4; D: NA; V: TRBV7-9; DNA: TGTGCCAGCAGCTTAGTTGGCAGGCGGAAGAGTGAAAAACTGTTTTTT; CDR3: CASSLVGRRKSEKLFF
size: few; J: TRBJ2-7; D: NA; V: TRBV20-1; DNA: TGCAGTGCTAGAGCCATAGACAGGTCGACGGGGGAGCAGTACTTC; CDR3: CSARAIDRSTGEQYF
size: few; J: TRBJ2-3; D: TRBD2; V: TRBV24-1; DNA: TGTGCCACCAGTGACGTAGCGGGCGGTTCCCTACCGGGCGATACGCAGTATTTT; CDR3: CATSDVAGGSLPGDTQYF
size: NA; J: TRBJ2-1; D: NA; V: TRBV20-1; DNA: TGCAGTGCCCCAGCTCAGGGTGGGGGGCCGGCCTACAATGAGCAGTTCTTC; CDR3: CSAPAQGGGPAYNEQFF
size: many; J: TRBJ1-2; D: TRBD1; V: TRBV15; DNA: TGTGCCACCAGCTTGCGACAGGGGAGCTTTGATGGCTACACCTTC; CDR3: CATSLRQGSFDGYTF
size: few; J: TRBJ2-1; D: NA; V: TRBV7-9; DNA: TGTGCCAGCAGCAAAGGGGCCTATGAGCAGTTCTTC; CDR3: CASSKGAYEQFF
size: NA; J: TRBJ2-1; D: NA; V: TRBV20-1; DNA: TGCAGTGCTAGAGGGGGGCCAGAGCAGTTCTTC; CDR3: CSARGGPEQFF
size: NA; J: TRBJ2-3; D: TRBD2; V: TRBV6-7; DNA: TGTGCCAGCAGAACTAGCGGGAGAGAAGATACGCAGTATTTT; CDR3: CASRTSGREDTQYF
size: NA; J: TRBJ2-1; D: NA; V: TRBV13; DNA: TGTGCCAGCAGCATGGACGCCAATGAGCAGTTCTTC; CDR3: CASSMDANEQFF
size: NA; J: TRBJ2-3; D: TRBD2; V: TRBV9; DNA: TGTGCCAGCAGCGTACGCGCGGGGGGAAACACAGATACGCAGTATTTT; CDR3: CASSVRAGGNTDTQYF
size: few; J: TRBJ2-7; D: NA; V: TRBV7-8; DNA: TGTGCCAGCAGCTTTCGGACAGTGGACTACGAGCAGTACTTC; CDR3: CASSFRTVDYEQYF
size: few; J: TRBJ2-7; D: TRBD1; V: TRBV5-1; DNA: TGCGCCAGCAGCTTGGCCGAGGGGGCGGCCCACGAGCAGTACTTC; CDR3: CASSLAEGAAHEQYF
size: few; J: TRBJ2-2; D: NA; V: TRBV5-1; DNA: TGCGCCAGCAGCTTGGGGGACTGGATTTCCGGGGAGCTGTTTTTT; CDR3: CASSLGDWISGELFF
size: few; J: TRBJ2-5; D: TRBD1; V: TRBV10-3; DNA: TGTGCCATCTCAACCGGGACAGGGACCCAAGAGACCCAGTACTTC; CDR3: CAISTGTGTQETQYF
size: few; J: TRBJ2-1; D: NA; V: TRBV7-2; DNA: TGTGCCAGCAGCCTACTGTCGGGGCACCTCGATGAGCAGTTCTTC; CDR3: CASSLLSGHLDEQFF
size: few; J: TRBJ2-2; D: NA; V: TRBV7-9; DNA: TGTGCCAGCAGCTTAGGCGATCCGTTCCCGTCAACCGGGGAGCTGTTTTTT; CDR3: CASSLGDPFPSTGELFF
size: NA; J: TRBJ2-3; D: NA; V: TRBV9; DNA: TGTGCCAGCAGCGTATTAGGTGGGTCTAGCACAGATACGCAGTATTTT; CDR3: CASSVLGGSSTDTQYF
size: few; J: TRBJ2-1; D: TRBD2; V: TRBV18; DNA: TGTGCCAGCTCAGTGACCGGGACTAGCAGAAACAATGAGCAGTTCTTC; CDR3: CASSVTGTSRNNEQFF
size: NA; J: TRBJ2-1; D: NA; V: TRBV7-3; DNA: TGTGCCAGCAGCCCCAGCTCTACGAGTCGGGCCAATGAGCAGTTCTTC; CDR3: CASSPSSTSRANEQFF
size: NA; J: TRBJ1-4; D: NA; V: TRBV20-1; DNA: TGCAGTGCACCTTCGCGAGCACGCTCTAATGAAAAACTGTTTTTT; CDR3: CSAPSRARSNEKLFF
size: NA; J: TRBJ2-1; D: TRBD1; V: TRBV11-2; DNA: TGTGCCAGCAGCCGTTCCCCCGCAGGGGGCAATGAGCAGTTCTTC; CDR3: CASSRSPAGGNEQFF
size: few; J: TRBJ2-1; D: TRBD1; V: TRBV24-1; DNA: TGTGCCACCAGCGCGGGGACAGGGCAGTTGAATGAGCAGTTCTTC; CDR3: CATSAGTGQLNEQFF
size: many; J: TRBJ2-1; D: TRBD2; V: TRBV11-2; DNA: TGTGCCAGCAGCTTAGCAGCGGGAGGATACAATGAGCAGTTCTTC; CDR3: CASSLAAGGYNEQFF
size: few; J: TRBJ1-1; D: NA; V: TRBV5-1; DNA: TGCGCCAGCGGATATACGGGTAGTGTCACTGAAGCTTTCTTT; CDR3: CASGYTGSVTEAFF
size: few; J: TRBJ2-6; D: NA; V: TRBV12-3/TRBV12-4; DNA: TGTGCCAGCAGTGACCGGGACGGGCCGAGCTCTGGGGCCAACGTCCTGACTTTC; CDR3: CASSDRDGPSSGANVLTF
size: NA; J: TRBJ2-1; D: TRBD2; V: TRBV24-1; DNA: TGTGCCACCAGTGATACGGGAGCGGGGAGCTCCTACAATGAGCAGTTCTTC; CDR3: CATSDTGAGSSYNEQFF
size: NA; J: TRBJ1-1; D: NA; V: TRBV9; DNA: TGTGCCAGCAGCGTCGGACCCGCGAACACTGAAGCTTTCTTT; CDR3: CASSVGPANTEAFF
size: few; J: TRBJ2-4; D: TRBD1; V: TRBV7-9; DNA: TGTGCCAGCAGCTCTACAGGGGGTACTAAAAACATTCAGTACTTC; CDR3: CASSSTGGTKNIQYF
size: few; J: TRBJ2-7; D: NA; V: TRBV11-2; DNA: TGTGCCAGCAGCTCCTACGAGCAGTACTTC; CDR3: CASSSYEQYF
size: few; J: TRBJ2-7; D: NA; V: TRBV5-6; DNA: TGTGCCAGCAGCTATGACAGGTACAACGAGCAGTACTTC; CDR3: CASSYDRYNEQYF
size: few; J: TRBJ2-1; D: TRBD1; V: TRBV24-1; DNA: TGTGCCACCCGTGGGGACAGTTTTTCCTACAATGAGCAGTTCTTC; CDR3: CATRGDSFSYNEQFF
size: NA; J: TRBJ2-7; D: NA; V: TRBV4-1; DNA: TGCGCCAGCAGCCAGGCTAGAAGTCTAAGCTCCTACGAGCAGTACTTC; CDR3: CASSQARSLSSYEQYF
size: NA; J: TRBJ2-1; D: TRBD1; V: TRBV3-1; DNA: TGTGCCAGCAGTTCCAACTCCGGACAGGGTCTACGTGAGCAGTTCTTC; CDR3: CASSSNSGQGLREQFF
size: NA; J: TRBJ2-1; D: NA; V: TRBV2; DNA: TGTGCCAGCAGTGAAGAGGGATACAATGAGCAGTCCTTC; CDR3: CASSEEGYNEQSF